This is a list of T cell receptor beta chains from one sample in a study of T cell responses to AZD1222 COVID-19 vaccine. Measured with immunoSEQ multiplex PCR; TCRdb has only the in-frame clones, and not every one. The repertoire consists of 84,000 or so clones, with around 86% occurring once and the leading ten covering under 9%. The specimen comprised peripheral blood, sampled on day 0 of AZD1222 vaccination. Receptors were obtained from an adult in good health. Each CDR3 is given with its conserved first and last residue. D genes are given only for firm matches. Size values are once, few and many counts, or a class for expanded clones, and some rows have none.

TRBD2	TRBJ2-1	NA	TRBV11-1	CASSLETGLANEQFF	TGTGCCAGCAGCTTAGAAACGGGACTAGCGAATGAGCAGTTCTTC
TRBD1	TRBJ2-7	NA	TRBV9	CASSPSTGGHGEQYF	TGTGCCAGCAGCCCGAGTACAGGGGGCCACGGGGAGCAGTACTTC
NA	TRBJ2-1	NA	TRBV19	CASSMLTANEQFF	TGTGCCAGTAGTATGTTGACTGCCAATGAGCAGTTCTTC
NA	TRBJ1-6	NA	TRBV6-5	CASSYGAGGNSPLHF	TGTGCCAGCAGTTACGGGGCGGGAGGGAATTCACCCCTCCACTTT
TRBD1	TRBJ1-2	NA	TRBV7-8	CASRIGGQGGYTF	TGTGCCAGCAGAATAGGGGGACAGGGGGGCTACACCTTC
TRBD2	TRBJ2-2	NA	TRBV27	CASSIPPDGRIAGGPTGELFF	TGTGCCAGCAGCATCCCCCCGGACGGAAGGATAGCGGGAGGGCCGACCGGGGAGCTGTTTTTT
TRBD2	TRBJ2-1	NA	TRBV5-1	CASSLVSGSIDEQFF	TGCGCCAGCAGCTTGGTTAGCGGGAGTATAGATGAGCAGTTCTTC
NA	TRBJ1-1	NA	TRBV7-9	CASSLWGPSRGHPEAFF	TGTGCCAGCAGCTTATGGGGCCCCTCAAGGGGCCATCCTGAAGCTTTCTTT
TRBD1	TRBJ2-7	NA	TRBV6-5	CASSRPGQGIHEQYF	TGTGCCAGCAGTCGACCGGGACAGGGTATCCACGAGCAGTACTTC
NA	TRBJ1-1	NA	TRBV12-3/TRBV12-4	CASNQRQNTEAFF	TGTGCCAGCAACCAAAGACAGAACACTGAAGCTTTCTTT
NA	TRBJ2-1	NA	TRBV4-1	CASSQDDRLDEQFF	TGCGCCAGCAGCCAAGATGACAGGTTGGATGAGCAGTTCTTC
NA	TRBJ2-3	NA	TRBV5-1	CASSPNPGLGTDTQYF	TGCGCCAGCAGCCCGAATCCGGGACTTGGCACAGATACGCAGTATTTT
TRBD2	TRBJ2-5	NA	TRBV9	CASSVGTSGTTGQETQYF	TGTGCCAGCAGCGTAGGGACTAGCGGAACCACGGGGCAAGAGACCCAGTACTTC
NA	TRBJ2-5	NA	TRBV11-2	CASSLIRGETQYF	TGTGCCAGCAGCTTAATAAGGGGGGAGACCCAGTACTTC
TRBD2	TRBJ2-7	few	TRBV27	CASSLSPSGFAYEQYF	TGTGCCAGCAGTTTGTCCCCTAGCGGGTTTGCCTACGAGCAGTACTTC
TRBD1	TRBJ2-7	NA	TRBV5-4	CASSRTRDRFDEQYF	TGTGCCAGCAGCCGCACTAGGGACAGGTTTGACGAGCAGTACTTC
TRBD2	TRBJ2-3	once	TRBV6-2/TRBV6-3	CASSQPGTSGRLTDTQYF	TGTGCCAGCAGCCAACCGGGGACTAGCGGGAGGCTGACAGATACGCAGTATTTT
NA	TRBJ2-2	NA	TRBV7-9	CASSNYPPGWNTGELFF	TGTGCCAGCAGCAATTATCCACCCGGTTGGAACACCGGGGAGCTGTTTTTT
TRBD1	TRBJ1-3	few	TRBV18	CASSPETGSGNTIYF	TGTGCCAGCTCACCAGAGACAGGGTCTGGAAACACCATATATTTT
NA	TRBJ2-1	NA	TRBV5-5	CASSLILASTTNNEQFF	TGTGCCAGCAGCTTGATTCTCGCTAGCACAACAAACAATGAGCAGTTCTTC
TRBD2	TRBJ2-1	NA	TRBV9	CASSPKGLAIYNEQFF	TGTGCCAGCAGCCCGAAGGGACTAGCCATTTACAATGAGCAGTTCTTC
NA	TRBJ2-1	NA	TRBV7-9	CASSLVASGEQFF	TGTGCCAGCAGCTTAGTAGCAAGCGGTGAGCAGTTCTTC
NA	TRBJ1-5	NA	TRBV7-9	CASSQSLNQPQHF	TGTGCCAGCAGCCAATCCCTCAATCAGCCCCAGCATTTT
NA	TRBJ1-2	NA	TRBV27	CASKFRTGISYGYTF	TGTGCCAGCAAGTTTAGGACGGGAATTAGCTATGGCTACACCTTC
TRBD1	TRBJ2-1	NA	TRBV5-1	CASSPGQGYNEQFF	TGCGCCAGCAGCCCGGGACAGGGGTACAATGAGCAGTTCTTC
NA	TRBJ2-7	NA	TRBV23-1	CASSQNSQTLSYEQYF	TGCGCCAGCAGTCAAAATAGTCAGACACTATCCTACGAGCAGTACTTC
NA	TRBJ2-5	NA	TRBV18	CASSPGSQETQYF	TGTGCCAGCTCACCAGGGTCGCAAGAGACCCAGTACTTC
NA	TRBJ2-7	NA	TRBV21-1	CASSKAGRVYEQYF	TGTGCCAGCAGCAAAGCGGGCAGGGTCTACGAGCAGTACTTC
NA	TRBJ2-2	once	TRBV9	CASSPEGAGELFF	TGTGCCAGCAGCCCTGAGGGGGCCGGGGAGCTGTTTTTT
NA	TRBJ2-2	NA	TRBV5-1	CASSSRVLGTGELFF	TGCGCCAGCAGCTCGAGGGTTTTGGGCACCGGGGAGCTGTTTTTT
NA	TRBJ1-5	NA	TRBV28	CASSVWQGNQPQHF	TGTGCCAGCAGTGTGTGGCAGGGCAATCAGCCCCAGCATTTT
NA	TRBJ1-1	few	TRBV30	CAWNQGAPGGTEAFF	TGTGCCTGGAACCAAGGGGCCCCCGGGGGCACTGAAGCTTTCTTT
TRBD2	TRBJ2-1	many	TRBV5-1	CASSPRTSGSAYNEQFF	TGCGCCAGCAGCCCGCGGACTAGCGGGAGTGCCTACAATGAGCAGTTCTTC
NA	TRBJ1-2	NA	TRBV5-1	CASRAGLAENYGYTF	TGCGCCAGCAGGGCGGGACTGGCTGAAAACTATGGCTACACCTTC
NA	TRBJ2-5	NA	TRBV12-1	CASSSGTSGREGQETQYF	TGTGCCAGCAGCTCCGGGACTAGCGGGAGGGAGGGCCAAGAGACCCAGTACTTC
TRBD1	TRBJ1-2	NA	TRBV11-2	CASSRTPGQDLLGGYTF	TGTGCCAGCAGCCGTACCCCGGGACAGGACCTCCTGGGTGGCTACACCTTC
NA	TRBJ1-6	NA	TRBV29-1	CSVRRQGRGSPLHF	TGCAGCGTTAGGCGGCAGGGTCGGGGTTCACCCCTCCACTTT
NA	TRBJ1-4	few	TRBV7-2	CASSLGPGTVGGVNEKLFF	TGTGCCAGCAGCCTAGGGCCCGGGACGGTGGGCGGGGTTAATGAAAAACTGTTTTTT
TRBD2	TRBJ2-3	NA	TRBV2	CASRSPGLAGNTDTQYF	TGTGCCAGCAGGAGCCCGGGACTAGCGGGGAACACAGATACGCAGTATTTT
TRBD1	TRBJ2-4	once	TRBV11-2	CASSLLRGTGHLAKNIQYF	TGTGCCAGCAGCTTACTCCGCGGGACAGGGCATCTAGCCAAAAACATTCAGTACTTC
NA	TRBJ2-3	once	TRBV11-1	CASSHWTASSTDTQYF	TGTGCCAGCAGCCACTGGACGGCCTCTAGCACAGATACGCAGTATTTT
TRBD1	TRBJ1-6	NA	TRBV28	CASSWDSGNSPLHF	TGTGCCAGCAGTTGGGACAGTGGAAATTCACCCCTCCACTTT
NA	TRBJ1-2	few	TRBV7-9	CASSDDPYGYTF	TGTGCCAGCAGCGACGATCCGTATGGCTACACCTTC
TRBD1	TRBJ2-1	NA	TRBV5-1	CARSLGTDNEQFF	TGCGCCCGCAGCTTGGGGACAGACAATGAGCAGTTCTTC
NA	TRBJ2-5	NA	TRBV5-6	CASLFGGETQYF	TGTGCCAGCCTTTTTGGCGGAGAGACCCAGTACTTC
TRBD2	TRBJ2-7	NA	TRBV6-5	CASSGLAAYEQYF	TGTGCCAGCAGCGGACTAGCGGCCTACGAGCAGTACTTC
NA	TRBJ1-6	NA	TRBV27	CASSWTAVNSPLHF	TGTGCCAGCAGTTGGACTGCCGTTAATTCACCCCTCCACTTT
NA	TRBJ2-2	once	TRBV6-1	CASSEEPGNGELFF	TGTGCCAGCAGTGAAGAACCAGGGAACGGGGAGCTGTTTTTT
NA	TRBJ1-4	NA	TRBV7-9	CVSNQYEKLFF	TGTGTCAGCAACCAGTATGAAAAACTGTTTTTT
TRBD1	TRBJ2-7	NA	TRBV27	CASSHQTGGSSYEQYF	TGTGCCAGCAGTCACCAGACAGGGGGCTCCAGTTACGAGCAGTACTTC
NA	TRBJ2-7	NA	TRBV28	CASSQVGTLYEQYF	TGTGCCAGCAGCCAAGTGGGGACCCTCTACGAGCAGTACTTC
NA	TRBJ2-7	NA	TRBV21-1	CASRGGEESYEQYF	TGTGCCAGCAGAGGGGGGGAGGAGTCCTACGAGCAGTACTTC
TRBD1	TRBJ1-3	NA	TRBV30	CAWSAFSGQIIPSGNTIYF	TGTGCCTGGAGTGCCTTTTCGGGACAGATTATACCCTCTGGAAACACCATATATTTT
NA	TRBJ1-6	NA	TRBV19	CASRVQGANNSPLHF	TGTGCCAGCAGAGTGCAGGGTGCCAACAATTCACCCCTCCACTTT
NA	TRBJ2-7	NA	TRBV5-4	CASSLLGAGGYEQYF	TGTGCCAGCAGCTTGTTGGGTGCAGGCGGTTACGAGCAGTACTTC
NA	TRBJ2-5	NA	TRBV7-3	CASSFAGQETQYF	TGTGCCAGCAGCTTCGCGGGGCAAGAGACCCAGTACTTC
NA	TRBJ1-2	NA	TRBV3-1/TRBV3-2	CASSPWTETYGYTF	TGTGCCAGCAGCCCCTGGACAGAGACCTATGGCTACACCTTC
TRBD2	TRBJ2-1	NA	TRBV7-2	CASSIAGGGNEQFF	TGTGCCAGCAGCATAGCGGGAGGAGGTAATGAGCAGTTCTTC